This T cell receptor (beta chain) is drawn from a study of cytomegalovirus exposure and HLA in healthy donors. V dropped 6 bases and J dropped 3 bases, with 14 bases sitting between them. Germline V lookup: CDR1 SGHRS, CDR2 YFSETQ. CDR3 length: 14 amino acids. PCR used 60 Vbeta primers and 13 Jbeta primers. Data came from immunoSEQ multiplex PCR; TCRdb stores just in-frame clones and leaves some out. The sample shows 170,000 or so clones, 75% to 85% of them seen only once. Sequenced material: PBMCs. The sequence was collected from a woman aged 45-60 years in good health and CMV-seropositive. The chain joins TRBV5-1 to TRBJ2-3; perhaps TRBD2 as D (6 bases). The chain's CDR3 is CASTGGGTTDTQYF. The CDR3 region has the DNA TGCGCCAGCACAGGTGGGGGGACTACAGATACGCAGTATTTT.